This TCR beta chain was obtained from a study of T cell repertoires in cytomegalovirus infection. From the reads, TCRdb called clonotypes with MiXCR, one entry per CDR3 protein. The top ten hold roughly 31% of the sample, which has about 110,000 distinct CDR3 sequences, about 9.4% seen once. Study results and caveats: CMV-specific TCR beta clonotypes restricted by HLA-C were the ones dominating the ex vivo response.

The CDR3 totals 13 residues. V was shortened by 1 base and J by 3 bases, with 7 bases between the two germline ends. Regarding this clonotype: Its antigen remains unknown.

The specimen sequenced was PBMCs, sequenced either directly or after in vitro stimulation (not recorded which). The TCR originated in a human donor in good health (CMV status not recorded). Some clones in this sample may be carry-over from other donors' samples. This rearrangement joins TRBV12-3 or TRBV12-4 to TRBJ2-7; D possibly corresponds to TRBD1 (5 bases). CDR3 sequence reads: CASSLEGLYEQYF. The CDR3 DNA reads TGTGCCAGCAGTTTAGAGGGGCTCTACGAGCAGTACTTC.